The entry that follows covers one T cell receptor (beta chain) sequence. The study ran its PCR with 60 Vbeta and 13 Jbeta primers. Sequencing used immunoSEQ multiplex PCR; TCRdb keeps in-frame clones, though not all of them. Here the sample spans about 150,000 clones, approximately 80% being singletons. This sample was taken from a study of cytomegalovirus exposure and HLA in healthy donors. V was pared by 4 bases and J by 0 bases, with 11 bases between. Germline V CDR1 and CDR2: SGDLS, YYNGEE. CDR3 length equals 15 residues. Sequenced sample: PBMCs. The source is a man between 40 and 49 years old in good health and CMV-seropositive. The V and J genes are TRBV9 and TRBJ1-3; D gene ambiguous. This CDR3 reads CASSPGGPSGNTIYF. CDR3 nucleotides: TGTGCCAGCAGCCCCGGAGGCCCCTCTGGAAACACCATATATTTT.